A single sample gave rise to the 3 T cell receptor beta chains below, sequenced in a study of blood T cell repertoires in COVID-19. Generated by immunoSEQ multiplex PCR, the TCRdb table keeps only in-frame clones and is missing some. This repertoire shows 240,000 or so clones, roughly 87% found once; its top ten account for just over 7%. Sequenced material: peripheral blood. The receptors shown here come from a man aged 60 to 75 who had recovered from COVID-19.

The CDR3 nucleotides are TGTGCCAGCAGCTCCGGGACTAGCAAACACAATGAGCAGTTCTTC. This encodes CASSSGTSKHNEQFF. This sequence joins TRBV11-3 and TRBJ2-1; 9 bases map to TRBD2. The junction had 6 bases not matched to a gene; V was cut back by 4 bases and J by 5 bases. The CDR3 covers 15 residues. CDR1 and CDR2 from the germline V gene are SGHNT and YENEEA.

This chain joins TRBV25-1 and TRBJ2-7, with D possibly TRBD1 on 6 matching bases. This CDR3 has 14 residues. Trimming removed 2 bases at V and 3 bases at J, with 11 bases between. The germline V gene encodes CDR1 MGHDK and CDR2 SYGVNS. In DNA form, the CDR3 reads TGTGCCAGCAGTGAACCTGACAGGATCTACGAGCAGTACTTC. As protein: CASSEPDRIYEQYF.

For the CDR3, the DNA is TGTGCCAGCAGTTACTCGGGGCAGGGGATCGGAAACACCATATATTTT. As protein: CASSYSGQGIGNTIYF. The chain recombines TRBV6-5 with TRBJ1-3; tentative D call: TRBD1 (6 bases). CDR3 size: 16 residues. In germline, CDR1 is MNHEY, CDR2 SVGAGI. V was cut by 0 bases and J by 4 bases, with 13 bases left in between.